Given below is one TCR beta chain in context. The assay was immunoSEQ multiplex PCR, and TCRdb's table has in-frame clones only and misses some. Among about 320,000 clones listed, 85% were seen once. The CDR3 spans 16 residues. Germline-derived CDR1 and CDR2 are LGHDT and YNNKEL (reference sequence). V lost 4 bases, J lost 4 bases, and 14 bases lay in between. The data derive from a study of blood T cell repertoires in COVID-19. This clonotype was sampled from a woman in her twenties or thirties who had been exposed to COVID-19. The rearrangement uses TRBV3-1 (or the pseudogene TRBV3-2) and TRBJ2-6; D perhaps matches TRBD2 (6 bases). The sequenced material came from PBMCs or T cells enriched from blood (not recorded which). CDR3 residues: CASSPSREPGANVLTF. As DNA, the CDR3 is TGTGCCAGCAGCCCCTCGCGGGAACCCGGGGCCAACGTCCTGACTTTC.